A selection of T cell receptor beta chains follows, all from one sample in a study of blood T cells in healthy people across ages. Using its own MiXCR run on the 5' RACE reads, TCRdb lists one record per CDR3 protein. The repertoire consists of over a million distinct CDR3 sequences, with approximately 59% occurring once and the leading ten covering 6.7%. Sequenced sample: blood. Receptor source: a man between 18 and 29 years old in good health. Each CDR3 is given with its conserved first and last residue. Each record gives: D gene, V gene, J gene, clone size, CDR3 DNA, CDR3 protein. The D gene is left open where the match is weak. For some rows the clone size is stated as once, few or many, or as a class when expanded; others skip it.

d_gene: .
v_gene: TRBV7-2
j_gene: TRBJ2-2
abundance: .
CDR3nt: TGTGCCAGCCGCCCCAAATGGGCAAACACCGGGGAGCTGTTTTTT
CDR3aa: CASRPKWANTGELFF

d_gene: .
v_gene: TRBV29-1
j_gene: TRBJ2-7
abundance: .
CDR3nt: TGCAGCGTTATCCAGGGCCAGGAGTCCTACGAGCAGTACTTC
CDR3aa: CSVIQGQESYEQYF

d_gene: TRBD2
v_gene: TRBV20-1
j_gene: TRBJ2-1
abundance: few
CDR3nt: TGCAGTGCTAGAGATCTAGCGGGAGGGGTCTACAATGAGCAGTTCTTC
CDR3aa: CSARDLAGGVYNEQFF

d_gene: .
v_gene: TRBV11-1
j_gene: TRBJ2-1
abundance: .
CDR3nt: TGTGCCAGCAGGGGTCAGGCTAGCTGGCATGAGCAGTTCTTC
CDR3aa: CASRGQASWHEQFF

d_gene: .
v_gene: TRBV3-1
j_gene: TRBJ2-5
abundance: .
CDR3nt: TGTGCCAGCAGCGGGGCTAGGAGAGAGACCCAGTACTTC
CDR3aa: CASSGARRETQYF

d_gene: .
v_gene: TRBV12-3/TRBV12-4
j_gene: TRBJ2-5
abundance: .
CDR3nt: TGTGCCAGCAGTTTATGGGGAGACGAGACCCAGTACTTC
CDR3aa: CASSLWGDETQYF

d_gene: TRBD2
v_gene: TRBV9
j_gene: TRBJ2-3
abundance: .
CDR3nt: TGTGCCAGGGCCCGGAGTAGCGGGGGACGCACAGATACGCAGTATTTT
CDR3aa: CARARSSGGRTDTQYF

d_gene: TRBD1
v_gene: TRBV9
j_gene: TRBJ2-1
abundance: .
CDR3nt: TGTGCCAGCAGCGTAGAGGGACAGGCTTCCAATGAGCAGTTCTTC
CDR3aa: CASSVEGQASNEQFF

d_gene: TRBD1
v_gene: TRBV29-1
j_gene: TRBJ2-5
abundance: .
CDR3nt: TGCAGCGTTGAAAAAGAGCGACAGGGGGCGGGAGAGACCCAGTACTTC
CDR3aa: CSVEKERQGAGETQYF

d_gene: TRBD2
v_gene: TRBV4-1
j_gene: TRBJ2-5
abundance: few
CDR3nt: TGCGCCAGCAGCCAAGACGAACTAGCGGGGGAACTCCAAGAGACCCAGTACTTC
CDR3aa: CASSQDELAGELQETQYF

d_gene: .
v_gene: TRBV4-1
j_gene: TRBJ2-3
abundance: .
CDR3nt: TGCGCCAGCAGAGCGGCAGGAGACACAGATACGCAGTATTTT
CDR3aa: CASRAAGDTDTQYF

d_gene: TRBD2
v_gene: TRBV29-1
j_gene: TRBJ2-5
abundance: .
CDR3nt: TGCAGCGTTGTGCGGGAGAGGAAATACAATGAGCAGTACTTC
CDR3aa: CSVVRERKYNEQYF

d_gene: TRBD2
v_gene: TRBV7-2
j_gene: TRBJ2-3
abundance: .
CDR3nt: TGTGCCAGCAGCCTCACGAGACTAGCGGGGATCACAGATACGCAGTATTTT
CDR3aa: CASSLTRLAGITDTQYF

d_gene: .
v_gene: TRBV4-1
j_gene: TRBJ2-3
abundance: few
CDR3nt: TGCGCCAGCAGCCAAGATAGGCGGGCAGGGGCAGATACGCAGTATTTT
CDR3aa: CASSQDRRAGADTQYF

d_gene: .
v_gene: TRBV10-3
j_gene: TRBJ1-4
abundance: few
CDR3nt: TGTGCCATCAGTGAGGGGCGACAGCTCGCTAATGAAAAACTGTTTTTT
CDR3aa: CAISEGRQLANEKLFF

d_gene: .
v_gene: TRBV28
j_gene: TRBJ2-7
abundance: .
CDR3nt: TGTGCCAGCAGTTTGTCCGAGTTAGGGCGCCACGAGCAGTACTTC
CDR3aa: CASSLSELGRHEQYF

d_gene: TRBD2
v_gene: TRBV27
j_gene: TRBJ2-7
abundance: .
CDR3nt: TGTGCCAGCAGTCTACCGGGACTAGTGCTCGAGCAGTACTTC
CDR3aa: CASSLPGLVLEQYF

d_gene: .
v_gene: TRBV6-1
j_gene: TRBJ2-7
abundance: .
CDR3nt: TGTGCCAGCAGTGAACTGGTCGGCCTCGCCCTCTACGAGCAGTACTTC
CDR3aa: CASSELVGLALYEQYF

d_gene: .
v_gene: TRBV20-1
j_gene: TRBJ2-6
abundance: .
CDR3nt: TGCAGTGCTAGAGATGCTTCGGCGGGGGCCAACGTCCTGACTTTC
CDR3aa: CSARDASAGANVLTF

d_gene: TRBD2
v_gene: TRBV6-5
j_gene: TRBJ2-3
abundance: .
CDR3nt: TGTGCCAGCAGGCCACGAGCGGGGGCCCCTTCAGATACGCAGTATTTT
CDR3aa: CASRPRAGAPSDTQYF

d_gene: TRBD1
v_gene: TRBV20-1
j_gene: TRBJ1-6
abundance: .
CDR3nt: TGCAGTGCTACCAAGACAGGGGGCTCGAATAATTCACCCCTCCACTTT
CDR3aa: CSATKTGGSNNSPLHF

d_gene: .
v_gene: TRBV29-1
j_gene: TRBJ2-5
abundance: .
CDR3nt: TGCAGCGGGATAGGATTACAAGAGACCCAGTACTTC
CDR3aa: CSGIGLQETQYF

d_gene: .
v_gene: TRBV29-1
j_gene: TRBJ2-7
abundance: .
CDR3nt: TGCAGCGTTGAAATGGGGGAGAGCTCCTACAATGAGCAGTACTTC
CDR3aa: CSVEMGESSYNEQYF

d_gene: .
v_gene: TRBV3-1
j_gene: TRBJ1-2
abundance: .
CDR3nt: TGTGCCAGCAGCCGGGAACACCAGAACTATGGCTACACCTTC
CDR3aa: CASSREHQNYGYTF

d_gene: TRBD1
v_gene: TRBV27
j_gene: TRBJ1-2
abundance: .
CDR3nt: TGTGCCAGCAGTGGCAGGGGGCTTGACTATGGCTACACCTTC
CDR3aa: CASSGRGLDYGYTF

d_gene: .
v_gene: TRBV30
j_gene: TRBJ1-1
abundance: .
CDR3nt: TGTGCCGGGGAAGACACTGAAGCTTTCTTT
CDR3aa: CAGEDTEAFF

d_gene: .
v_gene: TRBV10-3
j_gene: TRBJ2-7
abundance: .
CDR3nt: TGTGCCATCATCGGGTGGGGGGCCTACGAGCAGTACTTC
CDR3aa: CAIIGWGAYEQYF

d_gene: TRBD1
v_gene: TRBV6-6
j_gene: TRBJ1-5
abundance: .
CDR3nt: TGTGCCAGCACCTGGGGACAGAGCAATCAGCCCCAGCATTTT
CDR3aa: CASTWGQSNQPQHF

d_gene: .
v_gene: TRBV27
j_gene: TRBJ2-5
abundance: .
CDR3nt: TGTGCCAGCAGTCTAACAGGCAATTTGGCGTACGTTGGAGAGACCCAGTACTTC
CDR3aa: CASSLTGNLAYVGETQYF

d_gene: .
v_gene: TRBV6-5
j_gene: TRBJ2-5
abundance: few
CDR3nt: TGTGCCAGCAGTTCGGGGACCCCACCGTACCAAGAGACCCAGTACTTC
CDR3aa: CASSSGTPPYQETQYF

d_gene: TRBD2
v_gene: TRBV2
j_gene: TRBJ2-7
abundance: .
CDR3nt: TGTGCCAGCAGCGCTGGACTAGCTAGCGCCTACGAGCAGTACTTC
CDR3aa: CASSAGLASAYEQYF

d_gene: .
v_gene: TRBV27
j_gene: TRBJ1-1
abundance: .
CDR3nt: TGTGCCAGCAGTTTAAGGAGGGGGAACACTGAAGCTTTCTTT
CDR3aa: CASSLRRGNTEAFF

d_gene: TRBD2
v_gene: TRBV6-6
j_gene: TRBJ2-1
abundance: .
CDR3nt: TGTGCCAGCAGTTACCCGCAGCGGGGGGGCGCCTACAATGAGCAGTTCTTC
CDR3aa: CASSYPQRGGAYNEQFF

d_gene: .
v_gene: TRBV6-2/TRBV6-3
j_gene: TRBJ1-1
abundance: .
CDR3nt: TGTGCCAGCAGTGCCGGGACATTGAGCGCTGAAGCTTTCTTT
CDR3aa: CASSAGTLSAEAFF

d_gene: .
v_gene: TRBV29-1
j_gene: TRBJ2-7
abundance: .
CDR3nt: TGCAGCGTTGAAGATCAGGGGAATGAGCAGTACTTC
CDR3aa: CSVEDQGNEQYF

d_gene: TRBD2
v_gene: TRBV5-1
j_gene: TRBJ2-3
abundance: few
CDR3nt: TGCGCCAGCAGCTTCTCCAGCGGGGGGTTCACAGATACGCAGTATTTT
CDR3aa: CASSFSSGGFTDTQYF

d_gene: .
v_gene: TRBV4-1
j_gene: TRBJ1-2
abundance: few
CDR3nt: TGCGCCAGCAGCCAAGAGACGGTTAACTATGGCTACACCTTC
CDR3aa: CASSQETVNYGYTF

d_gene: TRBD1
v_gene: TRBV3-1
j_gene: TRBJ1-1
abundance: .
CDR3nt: TGTGCCAGCAGCCGGATAGACAGGGGGCCTGAAGCTTTCTTT
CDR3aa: CASSRIDRGPEAFF

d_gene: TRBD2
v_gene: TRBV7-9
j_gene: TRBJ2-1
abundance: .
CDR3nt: TGTGCCAGCAGCTTACGGACGGGGGGCTCCTACAATGAGCAGTTCTTC
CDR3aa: CASSLRTGGSYNEQFF

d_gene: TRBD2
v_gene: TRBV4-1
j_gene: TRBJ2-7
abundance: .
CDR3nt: TGCGCCAGCAGCCACCCGGGACTAGCGGGGGGTCCAAGGTCCTACGAGCAGTACTTC
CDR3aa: CASSHPGLAGGPRSYEQYF

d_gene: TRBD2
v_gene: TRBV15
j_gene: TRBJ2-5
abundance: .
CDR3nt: TGTGCCACCAGCAGCCGAACTAGCGCAGAGACCCAGTACTTC
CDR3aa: CATSSRTSAETQYF

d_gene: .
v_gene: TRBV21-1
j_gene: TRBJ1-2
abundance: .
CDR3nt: TGTGCCAGCAGCGGTTTGGGTCGGAGCTATGGCTACACCTTC
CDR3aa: CASSGLGRSYGYTF

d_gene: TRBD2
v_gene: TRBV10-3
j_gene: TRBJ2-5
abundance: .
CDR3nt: TGTGCCATCAGTGAGCCGGGACTAGCGGGGGGGTCGGAGACCCAGTACTTC
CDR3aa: CAISEPGLAGGSETQYF

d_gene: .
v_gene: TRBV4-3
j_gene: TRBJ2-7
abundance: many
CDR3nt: TGTGCCAGCAGCCAAGAGGCAGTTTCCTACGAGCAGTACTTC
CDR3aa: CASSQEAVSYEQYF

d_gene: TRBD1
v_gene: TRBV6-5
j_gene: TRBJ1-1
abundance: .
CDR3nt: TGTGCCAGCAGTTTAGACAGGGTGAGAACTGAAGCTTTCTTT
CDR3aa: CASSLDRVRTEAFF

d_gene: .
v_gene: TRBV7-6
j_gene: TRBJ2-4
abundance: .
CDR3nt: TGTGCCAGCAGCCCCGACAGTGGACTCCCTTTAGCCAAAAACATTCAGTACTTC
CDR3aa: CASSPDSGLPLAKNIQYF

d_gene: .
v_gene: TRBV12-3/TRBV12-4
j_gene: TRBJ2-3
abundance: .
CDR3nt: TGTGCCAGTCTCTTTGGGGGTGAAGATACGCAGTATTTT
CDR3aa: CASLFGGEDTQYF

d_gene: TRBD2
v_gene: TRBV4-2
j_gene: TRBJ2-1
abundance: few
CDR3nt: TGTGCCAGCAGCCAAGATCAGGGAGGACTAGCGGGAGGAAATGAGCAGTTCTTC
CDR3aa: CASSQDQGGLAGGNEQFF

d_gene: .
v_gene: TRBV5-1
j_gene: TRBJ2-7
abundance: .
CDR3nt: TGCGCCAGCAGCTTGGCCTCGGGTATCTACGAGCAGTACTTC
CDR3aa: CASSLASGIYEQYF

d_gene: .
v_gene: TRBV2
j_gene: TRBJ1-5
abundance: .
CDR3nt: TGTGCCAGCAGACTAAGGGCTGGGCAGCCCCAGCATTTT
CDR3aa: CASRLRAGQPQHF

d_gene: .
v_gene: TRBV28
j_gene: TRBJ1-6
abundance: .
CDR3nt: TGTGCCAGCAGCCCCGTGTGGCGAGCACCCCTCCACTTT
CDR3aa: CASSPVWRAPLHF

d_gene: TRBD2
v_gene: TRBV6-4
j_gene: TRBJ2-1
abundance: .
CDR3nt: TGTGCCAGCAGTAGGACTAGCGGGATGGGAAATGAGCAGTTCTTC
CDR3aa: CASSRTSGMGNEQFF